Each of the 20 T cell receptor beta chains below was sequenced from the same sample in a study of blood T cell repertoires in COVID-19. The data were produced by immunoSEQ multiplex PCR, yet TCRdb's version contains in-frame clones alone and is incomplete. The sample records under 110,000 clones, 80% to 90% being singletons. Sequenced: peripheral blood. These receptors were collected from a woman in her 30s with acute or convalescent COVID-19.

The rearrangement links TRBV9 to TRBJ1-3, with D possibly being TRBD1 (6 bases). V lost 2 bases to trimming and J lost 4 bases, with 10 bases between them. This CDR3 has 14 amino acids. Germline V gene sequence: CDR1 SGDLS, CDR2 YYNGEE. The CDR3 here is CASSVAGDGNTIYF. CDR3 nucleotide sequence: TGTGCCAGCAGCGTCGCAGGGGACGGAAACACCATATATTTT.

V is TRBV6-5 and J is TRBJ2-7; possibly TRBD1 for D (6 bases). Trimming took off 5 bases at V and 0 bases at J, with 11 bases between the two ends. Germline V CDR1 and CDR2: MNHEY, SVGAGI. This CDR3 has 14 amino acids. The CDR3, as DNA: TGTGCCAGCAGTCCTGACAGGACCTCCTACGAGCAGTACTTC. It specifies CASSPDRTSYEQYF.

CDR3 in amino acids: CASSQGAQNTEAFF. The DNA of the CDR3 is TGTGCCAGCAGCCAAGGAGCGCAGAACACTGAAGCTTTCTTT. The chain uses TRBV3-1 (or the pseudogene TRBV3-2) and TRBJ1-1, with D hard to call. Trimming cost V 1 base and J 1 base, with 7 bases left between them. CDR1 is LGHDT and CDR2 is YNNKEL in the germline V gene (reference sequence). The CDR3 length is 14 residues.

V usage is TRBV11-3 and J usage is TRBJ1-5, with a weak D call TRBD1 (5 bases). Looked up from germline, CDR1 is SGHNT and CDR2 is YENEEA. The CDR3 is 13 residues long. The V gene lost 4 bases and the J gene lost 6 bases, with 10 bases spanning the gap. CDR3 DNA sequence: TGTGCCAGCAGCTACGATAGGGGTCAGCCCCAGCATTTT. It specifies CASSYDRGQPQHF.

For the CDR3, the DNA is TGTGCCAGCAGCTTGGAGACTATCTATGGCTACACCTTC. Its translation is CASSLETIYGYTF. This rearrangement joins TRBV11-2 to TRBJ1-2; no firm D call. The V and J ends lost 3 bases and 4 bases respectively, with 9 bases between them. Germline V gene data show CDR1 as SGHAT and CDR2 as FQNNGV. There are 13 residues in the CDR3.

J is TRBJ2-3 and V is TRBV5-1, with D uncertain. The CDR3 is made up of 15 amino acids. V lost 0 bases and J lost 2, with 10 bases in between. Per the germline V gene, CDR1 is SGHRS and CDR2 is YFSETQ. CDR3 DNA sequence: TGCGCCAGCAGCTTGGCCGCGGCTACCACAGATACGCAGTATTTT. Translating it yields CASSLAAATTDTQYF.

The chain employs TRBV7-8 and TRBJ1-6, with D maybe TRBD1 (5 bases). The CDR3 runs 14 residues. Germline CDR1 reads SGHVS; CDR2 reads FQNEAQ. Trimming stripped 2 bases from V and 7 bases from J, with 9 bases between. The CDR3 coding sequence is TGTGCCAGCAGCTTATTCAGGGAAAATTCACCCCTCCACTTT. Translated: CASSLFRENSPLHF. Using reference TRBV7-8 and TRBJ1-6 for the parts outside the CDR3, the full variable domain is GAGVSQSPRYKVAKRGQDVALRCDPISGHVSLFWYQQALGQGPEFLTYFQNEAQLDKSGLPSDRFFAERPEGSVSTLKIQRTQQEDSAVYLCASSLFRENSPLHFGNGTRLTVT.

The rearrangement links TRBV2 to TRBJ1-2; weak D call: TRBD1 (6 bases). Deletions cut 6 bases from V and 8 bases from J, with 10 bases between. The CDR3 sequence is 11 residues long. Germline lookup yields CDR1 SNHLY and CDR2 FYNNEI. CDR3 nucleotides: TGTGCCAGCAGCGACAGGTGGGGCTACACCTTC. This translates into CASSDRWGYTF.

The CDR3 loop reads CATHPGNTDTQYF. In nucleotides, the CDR3 is TGTGCCACCCATCCGGGGAACACAGATACGCAGTATTTT. The rearrangement uses TRBV10-3 and TRBJ2-3; the D gene is possibly TRBD2 (5 bases). V was clipped by 10 bases and J by 2 bases, with 13 bases between them. CDR3 size: 13 residues. CDR1 ENHRY and CDR2 SYGVKD come from the germline V gene.

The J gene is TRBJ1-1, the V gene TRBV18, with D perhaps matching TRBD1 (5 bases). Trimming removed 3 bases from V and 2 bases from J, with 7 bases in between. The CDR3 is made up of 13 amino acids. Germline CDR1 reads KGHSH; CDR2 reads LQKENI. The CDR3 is CASSPTENTEAFF. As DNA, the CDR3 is TGTGCCAGCTCACCGACAGAAAACACTGAAGCTTTCTTT.

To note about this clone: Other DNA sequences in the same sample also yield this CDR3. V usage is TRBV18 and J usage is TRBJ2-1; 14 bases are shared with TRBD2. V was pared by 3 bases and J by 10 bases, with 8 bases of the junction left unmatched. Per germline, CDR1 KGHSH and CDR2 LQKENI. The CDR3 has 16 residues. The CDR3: CASSPLTSGGAWEQFF. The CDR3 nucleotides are TGTGCCAGCTCACCGCTGACTAGCGGGGGGGCTTGGGAGCAGTTCTTC.

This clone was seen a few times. This CDR3 is CASWDWNTGELFF. CDR3 bases: TGTGCCAGCTGGGACTGGAACACCGGGGAGCTGTTTTTT. The J gene is TRBJ2-2, the V gene TRBV21-1; TRBD2 is the table's D call and was not checked against the DNA. TRBV21-1 is an annotated pseudogene. The CDR3 is made up of 13 amino acids.

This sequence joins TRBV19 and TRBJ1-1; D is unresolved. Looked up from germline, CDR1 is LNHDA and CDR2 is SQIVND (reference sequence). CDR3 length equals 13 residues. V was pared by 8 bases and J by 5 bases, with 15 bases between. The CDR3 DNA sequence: TGTGCCAGTCTTAGAAGAGGGTCAACTGAAGCTTTCTTT. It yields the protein CASLRRGSTEAFF.

CDR3 in amino acids: CASSLGRGFSTEAFF. The CDR3 bases are TGTGCCAGCAGCTTGGGCAGGGGATTCAGCACTGAAGCTTTCTTT. This chain connects TRBV11-3 to TRBJ1-1, with a weak D call TRBD1 (6 bases). The germline CDR1 and CDR2 sequences are SGHNT and YENEEA. The CDR3 runs 15 residues. Trimming removed 3 bases from V and 4 bases from J, with 15 bases in between.

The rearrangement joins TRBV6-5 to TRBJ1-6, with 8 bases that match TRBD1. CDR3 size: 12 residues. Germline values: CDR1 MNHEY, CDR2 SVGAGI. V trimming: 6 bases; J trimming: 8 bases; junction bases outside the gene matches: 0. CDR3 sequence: CASRTGDSPLHF. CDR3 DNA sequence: TGTGCCAGCAGGACAGGGGATTCACCCCTCCACTTT.

Here the CDR3 reads CASSQRFGADTQYF. The CDR3, as DNA: TGTGCCAGCAGCCAGAGATTCGGGGCAGATACGCAGTATTTT. The chain carries TRBV14 and TRBJ2-3; D is possibly TRBD2 (5 bases). Deletions cut 3 bases from V and 4 bases from J, with 11 bases between. There are 14 residues in the CDR3. Per germline, CDR1 SGHDN and CDR2 FVKESK.

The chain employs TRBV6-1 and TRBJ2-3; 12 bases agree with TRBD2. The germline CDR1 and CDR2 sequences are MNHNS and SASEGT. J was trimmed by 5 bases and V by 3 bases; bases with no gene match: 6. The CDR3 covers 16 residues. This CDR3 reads CASSDASGGAVDTQYF. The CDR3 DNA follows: TGTGCCAGCAGTGATGCTAGCGGGGGGGCCGTAGATACGCAGTATTTT.

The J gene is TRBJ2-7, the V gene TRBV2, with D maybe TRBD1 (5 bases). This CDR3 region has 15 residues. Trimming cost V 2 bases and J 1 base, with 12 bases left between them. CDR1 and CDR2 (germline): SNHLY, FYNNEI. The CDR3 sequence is CASSERGKSSYEQYF. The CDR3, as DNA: TGTGCCAGCAGTGAAAGGGGTAAGAGTTCCTACGAGCAGTACTTC.

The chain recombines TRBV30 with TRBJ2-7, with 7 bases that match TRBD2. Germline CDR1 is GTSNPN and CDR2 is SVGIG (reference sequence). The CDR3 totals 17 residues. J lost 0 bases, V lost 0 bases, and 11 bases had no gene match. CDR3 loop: CAWSVLSGTGGSYEQYF. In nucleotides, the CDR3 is TGTGCCTGGAGTGTACTATCAGGGACGGGGGGCTCCTACGAGCAGTACTTC. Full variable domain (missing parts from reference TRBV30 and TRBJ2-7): SQTIHQWPATLVQPVGSPLSLECTVEGTSNPNLYWYRQAAGRGLQLLFYSVGIGQISSEVPQNLSASRPQDRQFILSSKKLLLSDSGFYLCAWSVLSGTGGSYEQYFGPGTRLTVT.

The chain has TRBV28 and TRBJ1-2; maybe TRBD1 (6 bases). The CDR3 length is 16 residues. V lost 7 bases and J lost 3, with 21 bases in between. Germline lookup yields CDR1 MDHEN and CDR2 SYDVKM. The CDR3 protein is CASTLGGGGSDYGYTF. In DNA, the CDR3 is TGTGCCAGCACCTTGGGGGGCGGGGGGTCCGACTATGGCTACACCTTC.